This T cell receptor beta chain was recorded in a study of shared clonotypes between healthy human individuals. Study summary: The donor pool was made up of a couple of women and three men aged 18 to 49.

Comments on this clone: Its target is unknown.

Study-wide results and limits: Sampling used blood alone; tissue repertoires probably differ.

Naive CD8 cells, CD45RO-negative and positively selected for CCR7, excluded terminally differentiated effector memory CD45RA+ cells. This CDR3 spans 13 amino acids. Per germline, CDR1 ENHRY and CDR2 SYGVKD. Trimming left V 0 bases short and J 4 bases short, with 7 bases between. In the study's own analysis: Quality scores were absent from the junction-only immunoSEQ sequences, so filtering differed. The data were produced by immunoSEQ multiplex PCR, yet TCRdb's version contains in-frame clones alone and is incomplete. V and J calls and clone size come straight from that table; D and trimming were deduced from the DNA. The table has some 2,100,000 clones, 85% to 95% seen once; the top ten hold about 1.5%.

This clonotype originated in a man aged 18 to 35 in good health. Some clones in this sample may be carry-over from other donors' samples. The sample taken for sequencing was naive CD8+ T cells from PBMCs. This chain uses TRBV10-3 with TRBJ2-7; D remains unclear. As DNA, the CDR3 is TGTGCCATCAGTGAGTCGAGAGATTACGAGCAGTACTTC. Protein sequence: CAISESRDYEQYF.